The subject of this entry is one T cell receptor (beta chain). No antigen is known for it. Collection occurred without any documented infections or immune events in donors. This sample was taken from a study of identifying expanded T cells in peripheral blood. Whole-study results and caveats: Variance in clone template counts between approximately two-week samples significantly increased with total template count across all healthy donors. Over around two and four weeks, about 16 and 19 clones changed, versus approximately 1.2 between replicates.

The protocol was immunoSEQ multiplex PCR, while the TCRdb copy is restricted to in-frame clones and leaves out a portion. The table has 100,000 or so clones, around 89% seen once. Input material: blood. The clonotype originates from a person aged 18-70 years in good health.

The CDR3, as DNA: TGTGCCAGCAGCCGACAGAGAAGCTCCTACGAGCAGTACTTC. The encoded protein is CASSRQRSSYEQYF. J is TRBJ2-7 and V is TRBV5-6; D may be TRBD1 (5 bases). Germline V gene data show CDR1 as SGHDT and CDR2 as YYEEEE. Trimming left V 4 bases short and J 0 bases short, with 11 bases between. This CDR3 is 14 amino acids long.